This T cell receptor (beta chain) appears in the sequencing data of a study of blood T cell repertoires in COVID-19 (dated by TCRdb to 2020 to 2022). Broadly, across the study: Samples from collaborators originated in the United States, Italy and Spain and spanned both the acute and convalescent phases of COVID-19. The prospective study material was composed of cDNA or gDNA derived from T cells, B-cell-depleted T cells, or PBMCs. The dataset comprised deeply sampled blood TCRbeta repertoires from subjects exposed to, actively infected with, or recovered from COVID-19. A freely available public database, intended as a resource for researchers studying the immune response to SARS-CoV-2, is where the repertoires were released. The samples were drawn from the first 160 participants of the ongoing ImmuneRACE study and from 1,254 subjects provided by 6 global collaborators. The sample metadata nearly always contained a de-identified subject ID, COVID-19 status, age in years and sex. Where available, HLA class I and class II types were obtained from metadata supplied by the sample provider rather than from assay-based typing. On the study overall, not on this receptor specifically: Clinical and demographic metadata were provided uncurated, with the amount varying by source and participant.

The trim is 2 bases for V and 2 bases for J, with a gap of 9 bases between the germline ends. Based on the germline V gene, the CDR1 and CDR2 sequences are MDHEN and SYDVKM. CDR3 length: 14 amino acids, cysteine to phenylalanine. The entry retains the CDR3 DNA only, 42 bases that are in frame from base 1. Collaborating institutions collected whole blood in K2EDTA tubes following their own protocols. For TCRbeta analysis, collaborator samples were shipped as frozen whole blood, as isolated PBMCs, or as DNA extracted from either sample type. As for this clone: What this receptor recognizes is not known. One base away there is no much larger clone; base qualities are not given.

The immunoSEQ Assay, a bias-controlled multiplex PCR, was used to amplify TCRbeta CDR3 regions from genomic DNA. The paper's data handling went like this. Nucleated cell counts per sample were estimated from amplification of reference gene primers within the assay. To quantify the absolute abundance of each unique TCRbeta CDR3 rearrangement, sequence reads were collapsed and filtered. For each sample, productive Simpson clonality was calculated as the square root of Simpson's diversity index over productive rearrangements. As stored in TCRdb, this immuneACCESS dataset retains in-frame rearrangements with V and J assigned. A fraction of the clones does not appear; measured against another copy, unresolved V genes explain less than half of the discrepancy, and the remainder lacks a known reason. D and trimming come from the DNA, and the V and J calls and clone size come from that table. The sample table holds approximately 97,000 clones, of which approximately 86% were seen once. The ten largest clones take up less than 3.5% of the sample.

The receptor chain draws on TRBV28 and TRBJ1-2; matching of 5 bases hints at TRBD1 as the D gene. This receptor was taken from a man over 45 with active or convalescent COVID-19. Sequenced input: peripheral blood. The DNA is TGTGCCAGCAGTTTAGGGGGGGTAAACTATGGCTACACCTTC. This sequence encodes CASSLGGVNYGYTF.